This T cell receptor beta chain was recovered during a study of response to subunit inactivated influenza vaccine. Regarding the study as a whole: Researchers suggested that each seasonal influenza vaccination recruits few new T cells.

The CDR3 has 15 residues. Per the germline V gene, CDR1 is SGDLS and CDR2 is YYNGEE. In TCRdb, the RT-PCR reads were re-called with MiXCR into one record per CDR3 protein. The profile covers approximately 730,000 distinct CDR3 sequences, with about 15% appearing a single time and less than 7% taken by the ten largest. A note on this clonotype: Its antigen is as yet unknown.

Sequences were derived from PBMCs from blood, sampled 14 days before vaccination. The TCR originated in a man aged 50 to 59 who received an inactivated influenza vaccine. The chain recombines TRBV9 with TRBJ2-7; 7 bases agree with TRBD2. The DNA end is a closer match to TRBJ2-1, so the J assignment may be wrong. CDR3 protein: CASSGGGTATYEQFF. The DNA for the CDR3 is TGTGCCAGCAGCGGGGGGGGGACTGCTACCTACGAGCAGTTCTTC.